This T cell receptor beta chain was recorded in a study of cytomegalovirus exposure and HLA in healthy donors. Study-wide points: The study put roughly 160 TCR beta chains on its list as cytomegalovirus-associated.

Only in-frame clones appear in the TCRdb table, and some are missing; sequencing was by immunoSEQ multiplex PCR. The repertoire consists of more than 300,000 clones, with 86% occurring once and the leading ten covering 0.83%. In the case of this clone: What it binds is unknown.

Germline V gene data show CDR1 as SGDLS and CDR2 as YYNGEE. The trim removed 0 bases at V and 0 bases at J, leaving 9 bases unmatched. The CDR3 is 18 amino acids. This sequence originates from a woman aged 18 to 35 in good health and CMV-seronegative. The sample consisted of PBMCs. This chain joins TRBV9 and TRBJ1-2, with TRBD1 matching over 9 bases. This CDR3 reads CASSVARDRALTNYGYTF. In DNA, the CDR3 is TGTGCCAGCAGCGTAGCTCGGGACAGGGCTCTGACTAACTATGGCTACACCTTC.